Sequencing of this T cell receptor (beta chain) was carried out in a study of blood T cell repertoires in COVID-19. Overall study context: Italy, Spain and the United States were the sources of the convalescent and acute COVID-19 samples.

This CDR3 spans 16 amino acids. Trimming took 0 bases from V and 14 from J; bases not matched to a gene: 8. Germline lookup yields CDR1 MGHRA and CDR2 YSYEKL. The assay was immunoSEQ multiplex PCR, and TCRdb's table has in-frame clones only and misses some. In the table there are some 320,000 clones, over 85% of which are singletons. The cohort comprised adults aged roughly 18 to 95 years residing in approximately 25 US areas. Allocation to cohorts depended on clinical history reported by the participants. This chain joins TRBV4-1 and TRBJ1-6; TRBD1 matches 12 bases. The clonotype was recovered from a man aged 55-75 years who had recovered from COVID-19. The sample comprised PBMCs or T cells enriched from blood (not recorded which). This chain's CDR3 is CASSQDGTGGSGTLHF. The CDR3, as DNA: TGCGCCAGCAGCCAAGATGGGACAGGGGGCTCGGGCACCCTCCACTTT.